This is a list of T cell receptor beta chains from one sample in a study of T-cell reconstitution after alpha-beta-depleted transplantation in children. TCRdb re-analysed the PCR reads in MiXCR, keeping a single row per CDR3 protein. The sample lists 700,000 to 850,000 distinct CDR3 sequences; 16% were seen once. This material consisted of PBMCs, mostly from graft donor cells, taken 360 days after TCRalphabeta/CD19-depleted stem cell transplant. The receptors originated from a male patient younger than 18 who had a stem cell transplant for acute lymphoblastic leukemia, so the T cells may come from the graft donor. Each CDR3 is given with its conserved first and last residue. The order of the fields is clone size, J gene, V gene, D gene, CDR3 DNA, CDR3 protein. The D gene is left open where the match is weak. Where a row states a size, it is once, few, many or the class of an expanded clone; other rows omit it.

few TRBJ2-1 TRBV19 TRBD2 TGTGCCAGCACCCTAGCGGGAGGGCCTCATGAGCAGTTCTTC CASTLAGGPHEQFF
few TRBJ2-3 TRBV2 . TGTGCCAGCAGTGAATCCAGGGAGGTTACAGATACGCAGTATTTT CASSESREVTDTQYF
few TRBJ1-1 TRBV2 . TGTGCCAGCAGTGTTGGGACCGCCGACTTGAACACTGAAGCTTTCTTT CASSVGTADLNTEAFF
. TRBJ2-5 TRBV25-1 . TGTGCCAGCAGTTGGGGGGTGGGGGGGGCACAAGAGACCCAGTACTTC CASSWGVGGAQETQYF
. TRBJ2-7 TRBV19 . TGTGCCAGTAGGTCGAGAGCAGGGATCTACGAGCAGTACTTC CASRSRAGIYEQYF
many TRBJ2-1 TRBV4-1 TRBD2 TGCGCCAGCAGCCAAGACCTAGCGGGACTCGACAATGAGCAGTTCTTC CASSQDLAGLDNEQFF
. TRBJ1-1 TRBV6-5 . TGTGCCAGCAGTTACTCGCGGCACCTTGAAGCTTTCTTT CASSYSRHLEAFF
many TRBJ2-2 TRBV5-1 . TGCGCCAGTGATCCGGGACAACTGAACACCGGGGAGCTGTTTTTT CASDPGQLNTGELFF
. TRBJ1-3 TRBV7-6 . TGTGCCAGCAGCTTAGAGGGTCAACGGTGGAACACCATATATTTT CASSLEGQRWNTIYF
many TRBJ2-5 TRBV7-2 . TGTGCCAGCAGCTTTGGGGGAGGAGGAGAGACCCAGTACTTC CASSFGGGGETQYF
. TRBJ2-4 TRBV20-1 TRBD2 TGCAGTCAGAGCGGGATAGCCAAAAACATTCAGTACTTC CSQSGIAKNIQYF
few TRBJ2-1 TRBV27 TRBD1 TGTGCCAGCAGCTTGGACAGGCCCAGGAAGCAGTTCTTC CASSLDRPRKQFF
. TRBJ2-7 TRBV11-2 . TGTGCCAGCAGCTTACGGACAGCCCCCCGGAACGAGCAGTACTTC CASSLRTAPRNEQYF
few TRBJ2-1 TRBV5-1 TRBD2 TGCGCCAGCAGCTCGGGACTAGTAGGTTACAATGAGCAGTTCTTC CASSSGLVGYNEQFF
many TRBJ1-1 TRBV20-1 TRBD1 TGCAGTGCTCTTGACAGGGTCGGCACTGAAGCTTTCTTT CSALDRVGTEAFF
few TRBJ2-2 TRBV5-1 TRBD1 TGCGCCAGCAGCCTTCTTCAGGGGGCCGGGGAGCTGTTTTTT CASSLLQGAGELFF
few TRBJ1-4 TRBV4-1 . TGCGCCAGCAGCCACCTTGTAGGACAGCTTGCAACTAATGAAAAACTGTTTTTT CASSHLVGQLATNEKLFF
. TRBJ2-7 TRBV27 . TGTGCCAGCAGTTCGCGGGGTAATTCCTACGAGCAGTACTTC CASSSRGNSYEQYF
. TRBJ1-1 TRBV28 . TGTGCCAGCAGTTTCGGTAGGGGTTGGGGCACTGAAGCTTTCTTT CASSFGRGWGTEAFF
. TRBJ2-5 TRBV7-6 . TGTGCCAGCAGCTCCTCAGCTAGCGTTTCCGGAGAGACCCAGTACTTC CASSSSASVSGETQYF
few TRBJ1-2 TRBV4-1 . TGCGCCAGCAGCCAAGTCGGCGGGGCCAACTATGGCTACACCTTC CASSQVGGANYGYTF
few TRBJ2-2 TRBV2 TRBD2 TGTGCCAGCAGCTTTGGACTAGTCGGCACCGGGGAGCTGTTTTTT CASSFGLVGTGELFF
. TRBJ2-7 TRBV20-1 . TGCAGTGCGCAGACTTTCCGGGACCGCTCCTACGAGCAGTACTTC CSAQTFRDRSYEQYF
. TRBJ2-7 TRBV5-1 TRBD2 TGCGCCAGCAGCTTCGCTAGCGGGACTCCCGAGCAGTACTTC CASSFASGTPEQYF
. TRBJ2-3 TRBV4-1 . TGCGCCAGCAGCCAAGTGGCTGGCCGCACAGATACGCAGTATTTT CASSQVAGRTDTQYF
many TRBJ1-1 TRBV5-1 TRBD1 TGCGCCAGCAGCTTATCCGGGACAGGGGGCACTGAAGCTTTCTTT CASSLSGTGGTEAFF
few TRBJ2-1 TRBV12-3/TRBV12-4 . TGTGCCAGCATTATAGGGGGCGGGAGGTCCTGGAATGAGCAGTTCTTC CASIIGGGRSWNEQFF
. TRBJ1-2 TRBV4-1 . TGCGCCAGCAGCCAAGTCTCCCAGGTGTTTTCCTATGGCTACACCTTC CASSQVSQVFSYGYTF
many TRBJ2-1 TRBV7-2 . TGTGCCAGCAGCTCAGATGGGTACGACAATGAGCAGTTCTTC CASSSDGYDNEQFF